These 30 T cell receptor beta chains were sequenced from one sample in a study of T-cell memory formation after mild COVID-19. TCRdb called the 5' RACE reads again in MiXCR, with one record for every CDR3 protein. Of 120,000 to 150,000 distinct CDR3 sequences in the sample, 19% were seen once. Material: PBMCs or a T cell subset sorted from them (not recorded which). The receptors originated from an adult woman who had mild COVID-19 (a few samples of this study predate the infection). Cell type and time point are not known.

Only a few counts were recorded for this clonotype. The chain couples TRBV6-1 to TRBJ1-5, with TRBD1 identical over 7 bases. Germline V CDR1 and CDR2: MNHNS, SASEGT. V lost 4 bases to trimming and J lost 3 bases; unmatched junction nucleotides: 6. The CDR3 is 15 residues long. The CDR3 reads CASSVVTGNNQPQHF. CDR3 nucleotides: TGTGCCAGCAGTGTTGTGACAGGGAACAATCAGCCCCAGCATTTT.

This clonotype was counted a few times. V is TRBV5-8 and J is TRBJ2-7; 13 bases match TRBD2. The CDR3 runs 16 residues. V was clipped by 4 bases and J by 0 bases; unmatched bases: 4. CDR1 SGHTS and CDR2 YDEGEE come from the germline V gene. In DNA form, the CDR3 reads TGTGCCAGCAGCGACACTAGCGGGGGGGCCTCCTACGAGCAGTACTTC. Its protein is CASSDTSGGASYEQYF.

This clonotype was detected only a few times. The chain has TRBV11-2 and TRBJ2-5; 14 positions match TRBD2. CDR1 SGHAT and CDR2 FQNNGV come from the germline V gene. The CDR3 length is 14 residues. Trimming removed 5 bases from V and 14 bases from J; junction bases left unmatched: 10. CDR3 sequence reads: CASSLLTSGRGGYF. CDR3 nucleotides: TGTGCCAGCAGCCTCCTGACTAGCGGGAGGGGAGGTTACTTC.

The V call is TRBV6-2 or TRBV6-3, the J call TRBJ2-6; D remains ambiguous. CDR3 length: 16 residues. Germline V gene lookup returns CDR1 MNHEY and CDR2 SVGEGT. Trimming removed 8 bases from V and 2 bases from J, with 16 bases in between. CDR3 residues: CASARLLRAGANVLTF. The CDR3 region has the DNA TGTGCCAGCGCCAGACTGCTCCGCGCTGGGGCCAACGTCCTGACTTTC.

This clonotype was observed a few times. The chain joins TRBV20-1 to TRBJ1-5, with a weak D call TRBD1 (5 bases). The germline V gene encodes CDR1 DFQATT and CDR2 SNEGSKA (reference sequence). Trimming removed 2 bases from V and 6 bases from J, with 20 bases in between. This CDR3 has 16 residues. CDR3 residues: CSARNHHTGSSQPQHF. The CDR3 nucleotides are TGCAGTGCTAGAAACCACCATACAGGTAGCTCTCAGCCCCAGCATTTT.

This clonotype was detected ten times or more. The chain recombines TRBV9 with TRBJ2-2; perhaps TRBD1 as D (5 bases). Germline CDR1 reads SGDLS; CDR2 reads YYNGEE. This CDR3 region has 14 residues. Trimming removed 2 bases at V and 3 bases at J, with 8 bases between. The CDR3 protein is CASSVTQDTGELFF. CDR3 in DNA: TGTGCCAGCAGCGTGACACAGGACACCGGGGAGCTGTTTTTT.

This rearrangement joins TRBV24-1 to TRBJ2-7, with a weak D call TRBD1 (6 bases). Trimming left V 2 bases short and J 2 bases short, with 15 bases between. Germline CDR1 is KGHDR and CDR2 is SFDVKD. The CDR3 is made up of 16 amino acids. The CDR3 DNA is TGTGCCACCAGTGATTCGAAGACAGGCGTAACCTACGAGCAGTACTTC. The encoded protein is CATSDSKTGVTYEQYF.

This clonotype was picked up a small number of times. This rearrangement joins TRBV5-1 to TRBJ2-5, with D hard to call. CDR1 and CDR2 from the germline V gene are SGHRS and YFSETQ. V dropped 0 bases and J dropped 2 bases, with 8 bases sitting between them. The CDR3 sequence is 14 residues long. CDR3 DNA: TGCGCCAGCAGCTTGGATACAGATCAAGAGACCCAGTACTTC. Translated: CASSLDTDQETQYF. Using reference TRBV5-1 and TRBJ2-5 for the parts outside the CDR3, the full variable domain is KAGVTQTPRYLIKTRGQQVTLSCSPISGHRSVSWYQQTPGQGLQFLFEYFSETQRNKGNFPGRFSGRQFSNSRSEMNVSTLELGDSALYLCASSLDTDQETQYFGPGTRLLVL.

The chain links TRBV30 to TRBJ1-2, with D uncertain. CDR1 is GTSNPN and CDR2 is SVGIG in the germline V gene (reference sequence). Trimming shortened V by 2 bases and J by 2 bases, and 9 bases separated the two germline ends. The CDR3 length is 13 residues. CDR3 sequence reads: CAWSFLGNYGYTF. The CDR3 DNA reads TGTGCCTGGAGTTTTCTTGGGAACTATGGCTACACCTTC.

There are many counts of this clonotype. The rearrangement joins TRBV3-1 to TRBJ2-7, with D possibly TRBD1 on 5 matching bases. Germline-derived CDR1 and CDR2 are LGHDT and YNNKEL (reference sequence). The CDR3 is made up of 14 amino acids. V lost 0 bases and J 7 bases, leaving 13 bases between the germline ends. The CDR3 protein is CASSQDEAGREQYF. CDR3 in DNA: TGTGCCAGCAGCCAAGATGAAGCAGGGCGGGAGCAGTACTTC.

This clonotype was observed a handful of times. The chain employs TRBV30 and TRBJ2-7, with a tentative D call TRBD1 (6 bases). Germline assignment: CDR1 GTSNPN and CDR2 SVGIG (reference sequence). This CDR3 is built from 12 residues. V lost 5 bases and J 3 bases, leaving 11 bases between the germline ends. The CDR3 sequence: CAWGQRFYEQYF. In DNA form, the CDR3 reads TGTGCCTGGGGACAGCGGTTCTACGAGCAGTACTTC.

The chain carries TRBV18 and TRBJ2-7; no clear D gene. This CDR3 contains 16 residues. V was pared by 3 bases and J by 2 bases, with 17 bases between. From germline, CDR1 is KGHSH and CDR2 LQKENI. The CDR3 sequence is CASSPDVGKLTYEQYF. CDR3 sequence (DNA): TGTGCCAGCTCACCCGATGTAGGGAAACTCACCTACGAGCAGTACTTC.

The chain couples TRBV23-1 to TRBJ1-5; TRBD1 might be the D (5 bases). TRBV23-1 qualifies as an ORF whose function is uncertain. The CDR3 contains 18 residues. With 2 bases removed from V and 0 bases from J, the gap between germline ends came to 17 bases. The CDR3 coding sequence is TGCGCCAGCAGTCAAGAAAAAATAGGGGACGGTAGCAATCAGCCCCAGCATTTT. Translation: CASSQEKIGDGSNQPQHF.

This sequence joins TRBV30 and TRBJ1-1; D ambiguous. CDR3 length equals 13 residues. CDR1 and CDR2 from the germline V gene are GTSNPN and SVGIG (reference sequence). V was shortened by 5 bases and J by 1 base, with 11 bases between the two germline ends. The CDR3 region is CAWAPGGNTEAFF. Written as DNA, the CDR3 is TGTGCCTGGGCTCCCGGTGGGAACACTGAAGCTTTCTTT.

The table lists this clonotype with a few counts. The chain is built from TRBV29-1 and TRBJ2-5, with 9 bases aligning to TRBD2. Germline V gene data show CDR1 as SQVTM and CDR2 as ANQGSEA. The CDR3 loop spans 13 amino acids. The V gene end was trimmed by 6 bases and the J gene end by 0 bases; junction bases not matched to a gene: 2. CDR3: CSVAGGYQETQYF. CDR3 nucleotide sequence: TGCAGCGTGGCGGGGGGGTACCAAGAGACCCAGTACTTC.

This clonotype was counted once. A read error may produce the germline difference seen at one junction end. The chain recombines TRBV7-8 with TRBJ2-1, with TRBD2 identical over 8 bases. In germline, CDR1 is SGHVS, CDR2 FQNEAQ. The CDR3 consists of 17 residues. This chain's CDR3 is CASSLEAGLGAYNEQFF. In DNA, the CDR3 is TGTGCCAGCAGTTTAGAGGCGGGACTAGGGGCTTACAATGAGCAGTTCTTC.

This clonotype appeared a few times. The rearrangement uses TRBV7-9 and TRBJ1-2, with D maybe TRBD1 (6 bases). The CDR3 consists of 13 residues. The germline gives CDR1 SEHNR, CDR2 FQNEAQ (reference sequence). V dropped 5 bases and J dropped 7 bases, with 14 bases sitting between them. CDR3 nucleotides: TGTGCCAGCAGCCCACAGGGAGAGGGTGGCTACACCTTC. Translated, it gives CASSPQGEGGYTF.

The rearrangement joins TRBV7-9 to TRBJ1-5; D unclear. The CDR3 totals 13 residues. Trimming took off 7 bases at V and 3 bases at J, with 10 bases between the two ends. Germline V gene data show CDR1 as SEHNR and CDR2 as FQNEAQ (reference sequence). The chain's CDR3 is CASTRDNNQPQHF. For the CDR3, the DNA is TGTGCCAGCACACGAGACAACAATCAGCCCCAGCATTTT.

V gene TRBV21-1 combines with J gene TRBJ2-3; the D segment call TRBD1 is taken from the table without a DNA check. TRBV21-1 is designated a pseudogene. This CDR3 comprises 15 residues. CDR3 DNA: TGTGCCAGCAGCAAAGAAGCCCCGCGGAGAGATACGCAGTATTTT. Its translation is CASSKEAPRRDTQYF.

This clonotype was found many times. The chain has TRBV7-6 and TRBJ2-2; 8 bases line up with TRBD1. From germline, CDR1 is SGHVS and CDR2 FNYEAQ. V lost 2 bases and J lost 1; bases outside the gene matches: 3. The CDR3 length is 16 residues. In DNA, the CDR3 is TGTGCCAGCAGCTTACTAGGGACAGGGAACACCGGGGAGCTGTTTTTT. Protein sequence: CASSLLGTGNTGELFF.

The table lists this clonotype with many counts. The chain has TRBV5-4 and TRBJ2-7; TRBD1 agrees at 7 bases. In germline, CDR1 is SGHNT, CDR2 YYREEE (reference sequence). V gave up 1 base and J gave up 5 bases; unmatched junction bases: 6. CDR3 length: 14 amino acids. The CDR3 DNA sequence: TGTGCCAGCAGCTTGACAGGGGTTCGGAACGAGCAGTACTTC. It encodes CASSLTGVRNEQYF.

This CDR3 reads CASSPGTDPFEQYF. For the CDR3, the DNA is TGCGCCAGCAGCCCCGGGACGGACCCCTTTGAGCAGTACTTC. This chain joins TRBV5-1 and TRBJ2-7; the D call may be TRBD1 or TRBD2 (5 bases each). Trimming cost V 4 bases and J 7 bases, with 18 bases left between them. The CDR3 consists of 14 residues. The germline CDR1 and CDR2 sequences are SGHRS and YFSETQ.

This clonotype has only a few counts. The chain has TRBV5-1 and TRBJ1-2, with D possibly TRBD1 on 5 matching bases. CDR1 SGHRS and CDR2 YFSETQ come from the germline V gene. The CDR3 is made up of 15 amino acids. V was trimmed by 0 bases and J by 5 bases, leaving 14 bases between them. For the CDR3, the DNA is TGCGCCAGCAGCTTGGGTTCCGGTGGGGGGTATGGCTACACCTTC. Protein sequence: CASSLGSGGGYGYTF.

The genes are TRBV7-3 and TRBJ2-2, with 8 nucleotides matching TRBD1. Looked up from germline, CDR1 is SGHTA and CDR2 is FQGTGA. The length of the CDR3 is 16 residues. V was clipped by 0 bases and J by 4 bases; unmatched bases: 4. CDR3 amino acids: CASSLTRTGLTGELFF. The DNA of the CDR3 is TGTGCCAGCAGCTTAACGAGGACAGGGCTCACCGGGGAGCTGTTTTTT. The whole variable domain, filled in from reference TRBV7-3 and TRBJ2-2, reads GAGVSQTPSNKVTEKGKYVELRCDPISGHTALYWYRQSLGQGPEFLIYFQGTGAADDSGLPNDRFFAVRPEGSVSTLKIQRTERGDSAVYLCASSLTRTGLTGELFFGEGSRLTVL.

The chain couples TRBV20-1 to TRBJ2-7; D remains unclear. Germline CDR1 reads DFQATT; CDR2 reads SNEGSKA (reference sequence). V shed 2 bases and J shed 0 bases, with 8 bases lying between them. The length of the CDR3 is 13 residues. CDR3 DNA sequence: TGCAGTGCTAGATTCCCGAGCTCCTACGAGCAGTACTTC. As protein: CSARFPSSYEQYF.

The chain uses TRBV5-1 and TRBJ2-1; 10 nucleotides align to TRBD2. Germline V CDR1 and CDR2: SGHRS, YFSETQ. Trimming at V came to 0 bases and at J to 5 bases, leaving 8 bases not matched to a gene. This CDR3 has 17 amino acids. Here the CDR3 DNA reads TGCGCCAGCAGCTTGGCAAGCGGGAGGGAGCTTAACAATGAGCAGTTCTTC. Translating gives CASSLASGRELNNEQFF.

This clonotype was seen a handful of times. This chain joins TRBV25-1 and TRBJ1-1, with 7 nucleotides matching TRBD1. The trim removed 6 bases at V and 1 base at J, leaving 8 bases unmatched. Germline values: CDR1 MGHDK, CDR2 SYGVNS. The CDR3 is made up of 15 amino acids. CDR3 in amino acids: CASSPRGSGNTEAFF. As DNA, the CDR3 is TGTGCCAGCAGCCCCAGGGGGAGTGGGAACACTGAAGCTTTCTTT.

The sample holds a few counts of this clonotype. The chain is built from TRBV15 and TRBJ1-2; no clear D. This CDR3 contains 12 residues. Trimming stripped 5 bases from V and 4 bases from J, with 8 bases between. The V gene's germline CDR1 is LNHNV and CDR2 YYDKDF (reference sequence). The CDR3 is CATSGASYGYTF. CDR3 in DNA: TGTGCCACCAGCGGCGCGTCCTATGGCTACACCTTC.

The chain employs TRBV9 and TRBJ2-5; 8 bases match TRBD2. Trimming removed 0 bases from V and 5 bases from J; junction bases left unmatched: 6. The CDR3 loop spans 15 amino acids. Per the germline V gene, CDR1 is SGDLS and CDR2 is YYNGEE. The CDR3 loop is CASSVAAGDGETQYF. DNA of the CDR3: TGTGCCAGCAGCGTAGCAGCGGGGGACGGTGAGACCCAGTACTTC. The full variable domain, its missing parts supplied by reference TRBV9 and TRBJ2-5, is DSGVTQTPKHLITATGQRVTLRCSPRSGDLSVYWYQQSLDQGLQFLIQYYNGEERAKGNILERFSAQQFPDLHSELNLSSLELGDSALYFCASSVAAGDGETQYFGPGTRLLVL.

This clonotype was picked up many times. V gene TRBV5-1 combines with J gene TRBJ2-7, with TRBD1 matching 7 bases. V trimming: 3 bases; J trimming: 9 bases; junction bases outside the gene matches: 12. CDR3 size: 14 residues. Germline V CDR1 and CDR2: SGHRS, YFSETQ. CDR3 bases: TGCGCCAGCAGCTGGGGGACAGCGTTTGAGGGGCAGTACTTC. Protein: CASSWGTAFEGQYF. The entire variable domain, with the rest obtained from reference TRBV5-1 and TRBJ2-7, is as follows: KAGVTQTPRYLIKTRGQQVTLSCSPISGHRSVSWYQQTPGQGLQFLFEYFSETQRNKGNFPGRFSGRQFSNSRSEMNVSTLELGDSALYLCASSWGTAFEGQYFGPGTRLTVT.